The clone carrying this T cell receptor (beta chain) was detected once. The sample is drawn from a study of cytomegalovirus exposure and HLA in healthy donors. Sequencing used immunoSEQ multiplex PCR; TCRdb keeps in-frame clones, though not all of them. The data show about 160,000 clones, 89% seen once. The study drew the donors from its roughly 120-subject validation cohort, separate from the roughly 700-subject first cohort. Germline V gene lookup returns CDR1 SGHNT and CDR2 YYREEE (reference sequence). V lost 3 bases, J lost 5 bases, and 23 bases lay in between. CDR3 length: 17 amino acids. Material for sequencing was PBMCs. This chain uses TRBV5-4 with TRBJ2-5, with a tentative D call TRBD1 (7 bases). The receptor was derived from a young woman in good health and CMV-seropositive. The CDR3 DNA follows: TGTGCCAGCAGCTCGGGGGTGCTAACAGGGGAGATTGAGACCCAGTACTTC. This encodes CASSSGVLTGEIETQYF.